This is a list of T cell receptor beta chains from one sample in a study of blood T cell repertoires in COVID-19. Some clones are missing from TCRdb's copy, which holds only in-frame ones; the method was immunoSEQ multiplex PCR. The table lists 150,000 to 190,000 clones, about 86% of them singletons. The material sequenced was PBMCs or T cells enriched from blood (not recorded which). Receptor source: a man aged 45-65 years who had recovered from COVID-19. Each CDR3 is given with its conserved first and last residue. Each record gives: J gene, D gene, clone size, V gene, CDR3 length, CDR3 protein, CDR3 DNA. A D gene is named only where the DNA matches it firmly. Clone size, where shown, is once, few, many, or a class for clones that have expanded.

j_call: TRBJ1-3
d_call: .
clone_size: .
v_call: TRBV19
cdr3_length: 17
cdr3_aa: CASSPTGYYSSGNTIYF
cdr3_nt: TGTGCCAGTAGTCCCACGGGATACTACAGCTCTGGAAACACCATATATTTT

j_call: TRBJ1-2
d_call: TRBD1
clone_size: once
v_call: TRBV6-5
cdr3_length: 14
cdr3_aa: CASIPRQGRGGYTF
cdr3_nt: TGTGCCAGCATACCGCGACAGGGAAGAGGGGGCTACACCTTC

j_call: TRBJ1-2
d_call: .
clone_size: .
v_call: TRBV29-1
cdr3_length: 15
cdr3_aa: CSVEAGGRGAHGYTF
cdr3_nt: TGCAGCGTTGAAGCGGGGGGGAGAGGGGCGCATGGCTACACCTTC

j_call: TRBJ1-3
d_call: TRBD1
clone_size: .
v_call: TRBV23-1
cdr3_length: 20
cdr3_aa: CASSQSGVPGQGVDGNTIYF
cdr3_nt: TGCGCCAGCAGTCAATCGGGGGTGCCGGGACAGGGGGTTGATGGAAACACCATATATTTT

j_call: TRBJ2-3
d_call: .
clone_size: once
v_call: TRBV30
cdr3_length: 14
cdr3_aa: CAWSVRGGPDTQYF
cdr3_nt: TGTGCCTGGAGTGTACGAGGAGGGCCGGATACGCAGTATTTT

j_call: TRBJ1-2
d_call: TRBD1
clone_size: .
v_call: TRBV29-1
cdr3_length: 15
cdr3_aa: CSVDNRDRVGYGYTF
cdr3_nt: TGCAGCGTTGATAACCGTGACAGGGTAGGCTATGGCTACACCTTC

j_call: TRBJ2-4
d_call: TRBD2
clone_size: .
v_call: TRBV2
cdr3_length: 17
cdr3_aa: CASIRTLAGGTKNIQYF
cdr3_nt: TGTGCCAGCATCCGGACCCTAGCGGGGGGAACCAAAAACATTCAGTACTTC

j_call: TRBJ2-3
d_call: TRBD2
clone_size: .
v_call: TRBV28
cdr3_length: 17
cdr3_aa: CASSLSGLAGGTDTQYF
cdr3_nt: TGTGCCAGCAGTTTATCCGGACTAGCGGGGGGCACAGATACGCAGTATTTT

j_call: TRBJ1-1
d_call: .
clone_size: .
v_call: TRBV6-5
cdr3_length: 14
cdr3_aa: CASSYQGLPSEAFF
cdr3_nt: TGTGCCAGCAGTTACCAGGGTCTCCCCTCTGAAGCTTTCTTT

j_call: TRBJ2-2
d_call: .
clone_size: .
v_call: TRBV3-1/TRBV3-2
cdr3_length: 16
cdr3_aa: CASSRGQRSNTGELFF
cdr3_nt: TGTGCCAGCAGCCGCGGACAACGATCTAACACCGGGGAGCTGTTTTTT

j_call: TRBJ2-2
d_call: TRBD2
clone_size: .
v_call: TRBV18
cdr3_length: 17
cdr3_aa: CASSPQTGTSATGELFF
cdr3_nt: TGTGCCAGCTCACCACAGACCGGGACTAGTGCCACCGGGGAGCTGTTTTTT

j_call: TRBJ1-1
d_call: TRBD1
clone_size: .
v_call: TRBV19
cdr3_length: 13
cdr3_aa: CASSIRGHTEAFF
cdr3_nt: TGTGCCAGTAGTATCAGGGGGCACACTGAAGCTTTCTTT

j_call: TRBJ2-7
d_call: TRBD2
clone_size: .
v_call: TRBV6-2/TRBV6-3
cdr3_length: 16
cdr3_aa: CASSSGSGGASYEQYF
cdr3_nt: TGTGCCAGCAGTTCGGGTAGCGGGGGGGCGAGCTACGAGCAGTACTTC

j_call: TRBJ1-5
d_call: .
clone_size: .
v_call: TRBV7-9
cdr3_length: 14
cdr3_aa: CASSLSGINQPQHF
cdr3_nt: TGTGCCAGCAGCTTATCAGGGATTAATCAGCCCCAGCATTTT

j_call: TRBJ1-1
d_call: .
clone_size: .
v_call: TRBV7-9
cdr3_length: 14
cdr3_aa: CASSFQGMNTEAFF
cdr3_nt: TGTGCCAGCAGCTTCCAGGGGATGAACACTGAAGCTTTCTTT

j_call: TRBJ2-5
d_call: .
clone_size: once
v_call: TRBV6-2/TRBV6-3
cdr3_length: 14
cdr3_aa: CASSLSLRAETQYF
cdr3_nt: TGTGCCAGCAGTCTTAGCTTGCGCGCAGAGACCCAGTACTTC

j_call: TRBJ1-5
d_call: .
clone_size: .
v_call: TRBV19
cdr3_length: 13
cdr3_aa: CASRNGGDQPQHF
cdr3_nt: TGTGCCAGTAGGAATGGGGGGGATCAGCCCCAGCATTTT

j_call: TRBJ1-2
d_call: .
clone_size: .
v_call: TRBV5-1
cdr3_length: 12
cdr3_aa: CASSLLLVAYTF
cdr3_nt: TGCGCCAGCAGCTTATTGCTGGTGGCCTACACCTTC

j_call: TRBJ1-5
d_call: .
clone_size: .
v_call: TRBV19
cdr3_length: 15
cdr3_aa: CASSRTPWSNQPQHF
cdr3_nt: TGTGCCAGTAGTCGGACACCCTGGAGCAATCAGCCCCAGCATTTT

j_call: TRBJ1-1
d_call: .
clone_size: .
v_call: TRBV2
cdr3_length: 11
cdr3_aa: CASAWYTEAFF
cdr3_nt: TGTGCCAGCGCGTGGTACACTGAAGCTTTCTTT

j_call: TRBJ2-4
d_call: .
clone_size: .
v_call: TRBV2
cdr3_length: 20
cdr3_aa: CASRLHGGGGGAGDKNIQYF
cdr3_nt: TGTGCCAGCAGGCTCCATGGAGGGGGAGGGGGGGCTGGCGACAAAAACATTCAGTACTTC

j_call: TRBJ1-4
d_call: .
clone_size: .
v_call: TRBV5-5
cdr3_length: 16
cdr3_aa: CASSQTSGRNNEKLFF
cdr3_nt: TGTGCCAGCAGTCAAACTTCAGGCAGAAACAATGAAAAACTGTTTTTT

j_call: TRBJ2-3
d_call: .
clone_size: .
v_call: TRBV4-1
cdr3_length: 16
cdr3_aa: CASSRDEGFGTDTQYF
cdr3_nt: TGCGCCAGCAGCCGAGACGAGGGTTTTGGCACAGATACGCAGTATTTT

j_call: TRBJ1-2
d_call: .
clone_size: .
v_call: TRBV4-1
cdr3_length: 15
cdr3_aa: CASSQEMLYNYGYTF
cdr3_nt: TGCGCCAGCAGCCAAGAAATGCTCTATAACTATGGCTACACCTTC

j_call: TRBJ1-4
d_call: TRBD1
clone_size: .
v_call: TRBV28
cdr3_length: 15
cdr3_aa: CASSFWTGGNEKLFF
cdr3_nt: TGTGCCAGCAGTTTCTGGACAGGCGGTAATGAAAAACTGTTTTTT

j_call: TRBJ1-6
d_call: .
clone_size: .
v_call: TRBV7-2
cdr3_length: 15
cdr3_aa: CASSLSPQNNSPLHF
cdr3_nt: TGTGCCAGCAGCTTATCCCCACAAAATAATTCACCCCTCCACTTT

j_call: TRBJ1-6
d_call: TRBD1
clone_size: few
v_call: TRBV4-2
cdr3_length: 14
cdr3_aa: CASSPGQGDSPLHF
cdr3_nt: TGTGCCAGCAGCCCGGGACAGGGGGATTCACCCCTCCACTTT

j_call: TRBJ1-6
d_call: TRBD1
clone_size: .
v_call: TRBV4-1
cdr3_length: 14
cdr3_aa: CASSLGQGNSPLHF
cdr3_nt: TGCGCCAGCAGCCTGGGACAGGGTAATTCACCCCTCCACTTT

j_call: TRBJ1-2
d_call: TRBD1
clone_size: .
v_call: TRBV6-2/TRBV6-3
cdr3_length: 15
cdr3_aa: CASSSRTGRTYGYTF
cdr3_nt: TGTGCCAGCAGTTCGCGGACAGGGCGGACCTATGGCTACACCTTC

j_call: TRBJ2-3
d_call: .
clone_size: few
v_call: TRBV6-4
cdr3_length: 16
cdr3_aa: CASSDSVGGAVDTQYF
cdr3_nt: TGTGCCAGCAGTGACTCGGTCGGGGGTGCGGTAGATACGCAGTATTTT

j_call: TRBJ1-1
d_call: .
clone_size: .
v_call: TRBV30
cdr3_length: 13
cdr3_aa: CASTDMRNTEAFF
cdr3_nt: TGTGCCTCCACGGACATGAGGAACACTGAAGCTTTCTTT

j_call: TRBJ1-2
d_call: TRBD1
clone_size: .
v_call: TRBV19
cdr3_length: 16
cdr3_aa: CASSTDDRGRVYGYTF
cdr3_nt: TGTGCCAGTAGTACCGACGACAGGGGGCGCGTCTATGGCTACACCTTC

j_call: TRBJ1-2
d_call: TRBD1
clone_size: .
v_call: TRBV5-4
cdr3_length: 15
cdr3_aa: CASSARDRGYGGYTF
cdr3_nt: TGTGCCAGCAGCGCCAGGGACAGGGGGTATGGTGGCTACACCTTC

j_call: TRBJ1-4
d_call: TRBD1
clone_size: .
v_call: TRBV4-2
cdr3_length: 15
cdr3_aa: CASSPRDRTNEKLFF
cdr3_nt: TGTGCCAGCAGCCCACGGGACAGAACTAATGAAAAACTGTTTTTT

j_call: TRBJ1-4
d_call: .
clone_size: .
v_call: TRBV4-1
cdr3_length: 19
cdr3_aa: CASSRFPDSEGATNEKLFF
cdr3_nt: TGCGCCAGCAGCCGTTTTCCCGACTCCGAGGGGGCAACTAATGAAAAACTGTTTTTT

j_call: TRBJ1-6
d_call: TRBD1
clone_size: .
v_call: TRBV9
cdr3_length: 19
cdr3_aa: CASSVQSRDRGSYNSPLHF
cdr3_nt: TGTGCCAGCAGCGTTCAGTCCCGGGACAGGGGCTCCTATAATTCACCCCTCCACTTT

j_call: TRBJ1-4
d_call: TRBD1
clone_size: .
v_call: TRBV6-5
cdr3_length: 14
cdr3_aa: CASRGQFSGEKLFF
cdr3_nt: TGTGCCAGCAGGGGACAGTTTTCAGGTGAAAAACTGTTTTTT

j_call: TRBJ2-1
d_call: .
clone_size: .
v_call: TRBV11-1
cdr3_length: 12
cdr3_aa: CASSLQGQEQFF
cdr3_nt: TGTGCCAGCAGCTTACAGGGTCAGGAGCAGTTCTTC

j_call: TRBJ1-1
d_call: .
clone_size: .
v_call: TRBV7-9
cdr3_length: 13
cdr3_aa: CASSLGEGREAFF
cdr3_nt: TGTGCCAGCAGCTTAGGCGAAGGGAGGGAAGCTTTCTTT

j_call: TRBJ1-2
d_call: .
clone_size: .
v_call: TRBV6-5
cdr3_length: 15
cdr3_aa: CASSIQVTTGYGYTF
cdr3_nt: TGTGCCAGCAGTATACAGGTGACAACAGGGTATGGCTACACCTTC

j_call: TRBJ1-5
d_call: .
clone_size: few
v_call: TRBV5-8
cdr3_length: 14
cdr3_aa: CASSLLGPDQPQHF
cdr3_nt: TGTGCCAGCAGCTTATTGGGGCCTGATCAGCCCCAGCATTTT

j_call: TRBJ2-7
d_call: TRBD2
clone_size: .
v_call: TRBV5-4
cdr3_length: 14
cdr3_aa: CASSRGGTTYEQYF
cdr3_nt: TGTGCCAGCAGCCGGGGGGGAACGACCTACGAGCAGTACTTC

j_call: TRBJ2-2
d_call: TRBD1
clone_size: .
v_call: TRBV12-5
cdr3_length: 15
cdr3_aa: CASGQGTGLGGELFF
cdr3_nt: TGTGCTAGTGGTCAGGGGACAGGGCTGGGCGGGGAGCTGTTTTTT

j_call: TRBJ1-5
d_call: .
clone_size: few
v_call: TRBV30
cdr3_length: 14
cdr3_aa: CAWSVPGPNQPQHF
cdr3_nt: TGTGCCTGGAGTGTACCAGGGCCCAATCAGCCCCAGCATTTT

j_call: TRBJ1-4
d_call: .
clone_size: .
v_call: TRBV5-1
cdr3_length: 14
cdr3_aa: CASGPSGEREKLFF
cdr3_nt: TGCGCCAGCGGCCCGTCAGGGGAACGGGAAAAACTGTTTTTT

j_call: TRBJ2-5
d_call: .
clone_size: .
v_call: TRBV7-2
cdr3_length: 14
cdr3_aa: CASRVGLARETQYF
cdr3_nt: TGTGCCAGCAGAGTAGGGCTAGCGCGGGAGACCCAGTACTTC

j_call: TRBJ2-7
d_call: .
clone_size: .
v_call: TRBV12-5
cdr3_length: 11
cdr3_aa: CASGLVQEQYF
cdr3_nt: TGTGCTAGTGGTTTGGTACAGGAGCAGTACTTC

j_call: TRBJ1-2
d_call: .
clone_size: .
v_call: TRBV12-3/TRBV12-4
cdr3_length: 13
cdr3_aa: CASSFSISYGYTF
cdr3_nt: TGTGCCAGCAGTTTTTCGATCAGCTATGGCTACACCTTC

j_call: TRBJ1-5
d_call: .
clone_size: once
v_call: TRBV30
cdr3_length: 13
cdr3_aa: CAWSRGSNQPQHF
cdr3_nt: TGTGCCTGGAGCCGGGGTAGCAATCAGCCCCAGCATTTT

j_call: TRBJ2-7
d_call: TRBD2
clone_size: .
v_call: TRBV29-1
cdr3_length: 12
cdr3_aa: CSVWTSRYEQYF
cdr3_nt: TGCAGCGTTTGGACTAGCAGGTACGAGCAGTACTTC

j_call: TRBJ2-2
d_call: TRBD1
clone_size: .
v_call: TRBV12-5
cdr3_length: 15
cdr3_aa: CASGLGQGDTGELFF
cdr3_nt: TGTGCTAGTGGCCTCGGACAGGGCGACACCGGGGAGCTGTTTTTT

j_call: TRBJ1-2
d_call: .
clone_size: .
v_call: TRBV5-6
cdr3_length: 15
cdr3_aa: CASSFNSGGFGGYTF
cdr3_nt: TGTGCCAGCAGCTTTAATTCAGGAGGGTTCGGTGGCTACACCTTC

j_call: TRBJ2-1
d_call: .
clone_size: few
v_call: TRBV24-1
cdr3_length: 15
cdr3_aa: CATSDGEGRRGEQFF
cdr3_nt: TGTGCCACCAGTGATGGGGAGGGCCGCAGGGGTGAGCAGTTCTTC

j_call: TRBJ2-5
d_call: TRBD2
clone_size: .
v_call: TRBV7-9
cdr3_length: 17
cdr3_aa: CASSLTGGGSRKETQYF
cdr3_nt: TGTGCCAGCAGCTTAACTGGGGGGGGTTCCCGAAAAGAGACCCAGTACTTC